These 26 T cell receptor beta chains were sequenced from one sample in a study of T cell repertoires in cytomegalovirus infection. MiXCR was run by TCRdb on the reads, yielding one entry per CDR3 protein. The data contain 250,000 to 300,000 distinct CDR3 sequences, over 15% of them singletons. Sample: CD8+ T cells from PBMCs. These TCRs come from a human donor in good health (CMV status not recorded). Some clones in this sample may be carry-over from other donors' samples.

This clonotype was seen many times. This chain links TRBV4-3 with TRBJ2-1; 8 bases agree with TRBD1. Germline loops: CDR1 LGHNA, CDR2 YSLEER. The CDR3 is 17 amino acids. The trim removed 2 bases at V and 11 bases at J, leaving 17 bases unmatched. The CDR3, as DNA: TGCGCCAGCAGCCAAACCTGGACAGGGCAAGAAGCGGATAAGCAGTTCTTC. Translation gives CASSQTWTGQEADKQFF.

This clonotype occurred many times. The gene calls are TRBV7-6 and TRBJ1-4; the D is unclear. V shed 5 bases and J shed 5 bases, with 15 bases lying between them. Germline CDR1 reads SGHVS; CDR2 reads FNYEAQ. This CDR3 is built from 15 residues. The chain's CDR3 is CASSPWAGVNEKLFF. The CDR3 region has the DNA TGTGCCAGCAGCCCATGGGCAGGCGTCAATGAAAAACTGTTTTTT.

V usage is TRBV6-1 and J usage is TRBJ2-3, with D tentatively TRBD1 (6 bases). Germline values: CDR1 MNHNS, CDR2 SASEGT. The CDR3 loop spans 15 amino acids. The ends were cut back, 7 bases at V and 6 bases at J, with 20 bases in the middle. The CDR3 reads CASIEGQGSADTQYF. Here the CDR3 DNA reads TGTGCCAGCATCGAGGGGCAGGGGAGTGCGGATACGCAGTATTTT.

On this clonotype itself: A single base separates this from a much larger clone, so it may be a read error. The chain has TRBV7-2 and TRBJ2-5, with a possible D match to TRBD1 (5 bases). Germline loops: CDR1 SGHTA, CDR2 FQGNSA. The CDR3 is 16 amino acids. Trimming removed 2 bases from V and 5 bases from J, with 18 bases in between. CDR3 bases: TGTGCCAGCAGCTTAAGCGTGGGGCCGGCGAGGGAGACCCAGTACTTC. Its translation: CASSLSVGPARETQYF.

The J gene is TRBJ2-7, the V gene TRBV28, with 7 bases that match TRBD1. The germline CDR1 and CDR2 sequences are MDHEN and SYDVKM. Germline trimming cut 5 bases from V and 3 bases from J; bases unmatched to any gene: 7. The CDR3 is made up of 14 amino acids. The CDR3 nucleotides are TGTGCCAGCAGTGTCCCGGGACAGATCTACGAGCAGTACTTC. It yields the protein CASSVPGQIYEQYF.

The chain employs TRBV5-6 and TRBJ1-2; D ambiguous. V was clipped by 7 bases and J by 2 bases, with 18 bases between them. This CDR3 has 15 amino acids. CDR1 is SGHDT and CDR2 is YYEEEE in the germline V gene. The CDR3 coding sequence is TGTGCCAGCCACGTGGGAGCCGGGATGAACTATGGCTACACCTTC. It is translated as CASHVGAGMNYGYTF.

This clonotype was seen repeatedly, ten times or more. This CDR3 reads CASSSPRADQETQYF. The CDR3 bases are TGTGCCAGCAGCTCTCCTCGGGCGGACCAAGAGACCCAGTACTTC. The chain couples TRBV7-9 to TRBJ2-5; D is unclear. The V and J ends lost 4 bases and 0 bases respectively, with 12 bases between them. This CDR3 is 15 amino acids long. Germline V lookup: CDR1 SEHNR, CDR2 FQNEAQ (reference sequence).

The rearrangement uses TRBV19 and TRBJ2-1; no reliable D call. From germline, CDR1 is LNHDA and CDR2 SQIVND (reference sequence). The CDR3 sequence is 12 residues long. The V and J ends lost 3 bases and 8 bases respectively, with 8 bases between them. This CDR3 reads CASSIRVDEQFF. As DNA, the CDR3 is TGTGCCAGTAGTATCCGGGTCGATGAGCAGTTCTTC.

This clonotype was seen many times. This chain joins TRBV11-2 and TRBJ2-7; D perhaps matches TRBD1 (6 bases). Germline V CDR1 and CDR2: SGHAT, FQNNGV. Deletions cut 4 bases from V and 3 bases from J, with 13 bases between. CDR3 length: 14 amino acids. The CDR3 loop reads CASSSRDIYYEQYF. DNA of the CDR3: TGTGCCAGCAGCTCCCGGGACATTTACTACGAGCAGTACTTC.

This clonotype came up many times. The genes are TRBV7-8 and TRBJ2-3; perhaps TRBD2 as D (6 bases). V was cut by 3 bases and J by 0 bases, with 13 bases left in between. CDR1 is SGHVS, CDR2 FQNEAQ, per germline. The CDR3 is 16 residues long. CDR3 protein: CASSFRPGTSTDTQYF. DNA for the CDR3: TGTGCCAGCAGCTTCCGCCCTGGGACTAGCACAGATACGCAGTATTTT.

The chain has TRBV9 and TRBJ2-1, with D possibly being TRBD2 (5 bases). V was trimmed by 5 bases and J by 12 bases, leaving 27 bases between them. The germline CDR1 and CDR2 sequences are SGDLS and YYNGEE. There are 16 residues in the CDR3. The CDR3 loop is CASSPRAVLLESVQFF. The CDR3, as DNA: TGTGCCAGCAGTCCCCGAGCGGTCCTCTTAGAGTCGGTGCAGTTCTTC.

Turning to this clonotype: Just one base apart from a much larger clone, this may be a read error. V gene TRBV4-1 combines with J gene TRBJ2-1; D ambiguous. The V gene's germline CDR1 is MGHRA and CDR2 YSYEKL. Trimming pared 1 base from V and 7 bases from J, leaving 11 bases between. The CDR3 length is 14 residues. CDR3: CASSQGNPGNEQFF. The CDR3 DNA follows: TGCGCCAGCAGCCAAGGCAATCCTGGGAATGAGCAGTTCTTC.

This clonotype was counted at least ten times. This rearrangement joins TRBV28 to TRBJ1-3; TRBD1 matches at 12 bases. The germline gives CDR1 MDHEN, CDR2 SYDVKM. This CDR3 comprises 16 residues. V shed 3 bases and J 2 bases; nucleotides not matched to a gene: 2. CDR3 bases: TGTGCCAGCAGTTTGGGACAGGGGGCGGCTGGAAACACCATATATTTT. Translated, it gives CASSLGQGAAGNTIYF. Complete variable domain (other parts from reference TRBV28 and TRBJ1-3): DVKVTQSSRYLVKRTGEKVFLECVQDMDHENMFWYRQDPGLGLRLIYFSYDVKMKEKGDIPEGYSVSREKKERFSLILESASTNQTSMYLCASSLGQGAAGNTIYFGEGSWLTVV.

In this sample, this clonotype turned up many times. The rearrangement uses TRBV6-1 and TRBJ2-7, with 8 nucleotides matching TRBD1. The CDR3 is 14 residues long. Germline CDR1 and CDR2: MNHNS and SASEGT. V gave up 5 bases and J gave up 4 bases; unmatched junction bases: 7. The CDR3 nucleotides are TGTGCCAGCAGTTGGGACAGGACAACTTACGAGCAGTACTTC. Amino acid sequence: CASSWDRTTYEQYF.

CDR3 DNA: TGCGCCAGCAGCAAGCTACCGGTAGCGGGGAGCCAAGAGACCCAGTACTTC. Its protein product is CASSKLPVAGSQETQYF. The rearrangement links TRBV5-1 to TRBJ2-5; 8 bases line up with TRBD2. V gave up 4 bases and J gave up 1 base; unmatched junction bases: 12. This CDR3 contains 17 residues. CDR1 is SGHRS and CDR2 is YFSETQ in the germline V gene.

This clonotype has a handful of counts. The chain combines TRBV4-1 with TRBJ1-2; D is possibly TRBD1 (5 bases). The CDR3 covers 15 residues. CDR1 and CDR2 (germline): MGHRA, YSYEKL. V was cut by 1 base and J by 1 base, with 10 bases left in between. This CDR3 reads CASSQVRGGNYGYTF. Here the CDR3 DNA reads TGCGCCAGCAGCCAAGTTCGTGGGGGTAACTATGGCTACACCTTC.

This clonotype was seen only a few times. This chain links TRBV23-1 with TRBJ1-5; D is possibly TRBD1 (6 bases). TRBV23-1 is placed among ORFs of uncertain function. V lost 8 bases and J lost 0, with 23 bases in between. CDR3 length: 18 residues. CDR3 residues: CASAYPREGGDSNQPQHF. For the CDR3, the DNA is TGCGCCAGCGCCTATCCCAGGGAGGGGGGGGATAGCAATCAGCCCCAGCATTTT.

The rearrangement joins TRBV5-6 to TRBJ1-5; 7 positions match TRBD1. Germline V gene sequence: CDR1 SGHDT, CDR2 YYEEEE. The CDR3 totals 16 residues. With V trimmed by 0 bases and J by 1 base, 4 bases remained unmatched. The CDR3 coding sequence is TGTGCCAGCAGCTTGGGGGGGGGACAGAGCAATCAGCCCCAGCATTTT. Translating it yields CASSLGGGQSNQPQHF.

This clonotype was counted a single time. This chain joins TRBV13 and TRBJ2-6, with D possibly matching TRBD1 (6 bases). The CDR3 runs to 18 residues. The V gene's germline CDR1 is PRHDT and CDR2 FYEKMQ (reference sequence). Trimming left V 2 bases short and J 2 bases short, with 16 bases between. The CDR3 region is CASSLNGGAFAGANVLTF. The CDR3 bases are TGTGCCAGCAGCTTAAATGGGGGCGCATTTGCTGGGGCCAACGTCCTGACTTTC.

This clonotype was observed at least ten times. The CDR3 loop reads CASSARTGGNEQFF. DNA of the CDR3: TGTGCCAGCAGTGCTCGGACAGGGGGCAATGAGCAGTTCTTC. The J gene is TRBJ2-1, the V gene TRBV28; 10 bases map to TRBD1. CDR1 and CDR2 from the germline V gene are MDHEN and SYDVKM. The junction had 4 bases not matched to a gene; V was cut back by 5 bases and J by 6 bases. The CDR3 is 14 amino acids.

This sequence joins TRBV19 and TRBJ2-3; 11 positions agree with TRBD2. This CDR3 has 17 amino acids. Germline trimming cut 5 bases from V and 0 bases from J; bases unmatched to any gene: 7. CDR1 and CDR2 from the germline V gene are LNHDA and SQIVND (reference sequence). The chain's CDR3 is CASSLRLAGTSTDTQYF. The CDR3 coding sequence is TGTGCCAGTAGTCTACGACTAGCGGGAACTAGCACAGATACGCAGTATTTT.

A note on this clonotype: An end of the junction does not agree with germline; a read error may underlie this. The V call is TRBV7-3, the J call TRBJ1-2, with a possible D match to TRBD1 (5 bases). Germline CDR1 reads SGHTA; CDR2 reads FQGTGA. This CDR3 spans 14 amino acids. CDR3 in DNA: TGTGCCAGCAACTTAACAGGTTCTGTCTATGGCTACACCTTC. Translated: CASNLTGSVYGYTF.

This clonotype was observed a few times. The chain employs TRBV7-2 and TRBJ2-1, with TRBD2 matching 8 bases. J lost 7 bases, V lost 1 base, and 12 bases had no gene match. The CDR3 spans 17 residues. The V gene's germline CDR1 is SGHTA and CDR2 FQGNSA. The CDR3 nucleotides read TGTGCCAGCAGCTTAGTTGCGGGGGGCGCCTCGGGAAATGAGCAGTTCTTC. Residues: CASSLVAGGASGNEQFF.

The chain joins TRBV5-4 to TRBJ2-7; D may be TRBD2 (5 bases). Trimming cost V 9 bases and J 3 bases, with 16 bases left between them. CDR1 SGHNT and CDR2 YYREEE come from the germline V gene (reference sequence). The CDR3 is 13 amino acids. The CDR3 sequence: CATSSGEIYEQYF. The CDR3 region has the DNA TGTGCCACCTCTAGTGGGGAGATCTACGAGCAGTACTTC.

V gene TRBV6-2 or TRBV6-3 combines with J gene TRBJ2-1; D possibly uses TRBD1 or TRBD2 (5 bases each). V lost 5 bases, J lost 4 bases, and 12 bases lay in between. Looked up from germline, CDR1 is MNHEY and CDR2 is SVGEGT. CDR3 length: 14 residues. The CDR3 DNA follows: TGTGCCAGCAGTCCAGGGACCTATTACAATGAGCAGTTCTTC. Its translation is CASSPGTYYNEQFF.

There are a few counts of this clonotype. The chain employs TRBV6-2 or TRBV6-3 and TRBJ2-5; 10 bases fit TRBD2. This CDR3 has 13 amino acids. Unmatched junction bases numbered 4, after V lost 8 bases and J lost 4 bases. Germline values: CDR1 MNHEY, CDR2 SVGEGT. In DNA, the CDR3 is TGTGCCAGCCTGAAGCGGGGGGGAGAGACCCAGTACTTC. Translation: CASLKRGGETQYF.